This TCR beta chain was retrieved from a study of early T cells in non-severe SARS-CoV-2 infection. In TCRdb, the 5' RACE reads were re-called with MiXCR into one record per CDR3 protein. This table has around 34,000 distinct CDR3 sequences, 4.6% appearing once. This clonotype was seen many times. The TCR comes from an adult who was a healthcare worker with PCR-confirmed SARS-CoV-2 infection or an uninfected control (not recorded which). The material sequenced was whole blood.

CDR3 in DNA: TGTGCCAGCAGTTACTCGGGCGGAAAAAATTCACCCCTCCACTTT. Protein: CASSYSGGKNSPLHF. V is TRBV6-5 and J is TRBJ1-6, with unresolved D. The V gene lost 0 bases and the J gene lost 7 bases, with 10 bases spanning the gap. The CDR3 runs 15 residues. Germline V gene sequence: CDR1 MNHEY, CDR2 SVGAGI.